Listed below are T cell receptor beta chains from one sample, sequenced in a study of blood T cell repertoires in COVID-19. The method was immunoSEQ multiplex PCR; TCRdb's version includes in-frame clones alone and lacks a portion of them. The sample includes 100,000 to 120,000 clones, 70% to 80% of them seen just once. The sample consisted of peripheral blood. All receptors derive from a woman in her fifties or sixties with acute or convalescent COVID-19. Each CDR3 is given with its conserved first and last residue. The D gene is left open where the match is weak. For some rows the clone size is stated as once, few or many, or as a class when expanded; others skip it.

>once|TRBV27|TRBJ1-4|TRBD1
TGTGCCAGCAGTTACAGGGGGCGGGAAAAACTGTTTTTT
CASSYRGREKLFF
>.|TRBV6-5|TRBJ2-7|.
TGTGCCAGCAGTTTAAGCGGAGCAGGTTTCTACGAGCAGTACTTC
CASSLSGAGFYEQYF
>few|TRBV12-3/TRBV12-4|TRBJ1-2|TRBD1
TGTGCCAGCAGGGGACAGGGGTCCTATGGCTACACCTTC
CASRGQGSYGYTF
>.|TRBV19|TRBJ2-7|.
TGTGCCAGTAGTGAGAGTTCCTACGAGCAGTACTTC
CASSESSYEQYF
>.|TRBV5-6|TRBJ1-2|.
TGTGCCAGCAGCTTGGGGACACTGCCGAACTATGGCTACACCTTC
CASSLGTLPNYGYTF
>.|TRBV6-2/TRBV6-3|TRBJ2-1|TRBD1
TGTGCCAGCAGTTACGAGGGACAGATACCCGAGCAGTTCTTC
CASSYEGQIPEQFF
>.|TRBV29-1|TRBJ1-2|TRBD1
TGCAGCGTAGACTTTTTGTCTGGTCGGGACAGGGGGAATGGCTACACCTTC
CSVDFLSGRDRGNGYTF
>.|TRBV5-1|TRBJ2-1|TRBD2
TGCGCCAGCAGCGCGGGACTAGCGGGGGGGAGTGAGCAGTTCTTC
CASSAGLAGGSEQFF
>few|TRBV5-6|TRBJ2-3|.
TGTGCCAGCAGCTTGGCGGATACGCAGTATTTT
CASSLADTQYF
>few|TRBV5-4|TRBJ1-3|TRBD1
TGTGCCAGCAGCCTTCAGGGGGCTGCTGGAAACACCATATATTTT
CASSLQGAAGNTIYF
>.|TRBV5-6|TRBJ2-7|TRBD1
TGTGCCAGCAGCCACCTTAGTGACAGGGGGCGGGGGCAGTACTTC
CASSHLSDRGRGQYF
>few|TRBV7-9|TRBJ1-2|.
TGTGCCAGCAGTCATAAGGGGGATTTGTGGGGCTACACCTTC
CASSHKGDLWGYTF
>.|TRBV5-6|TRBJ2-5|.
TGTGCCAGCAGCCCACAACGGGGGGCTTTTTCAGAGACCCAGTACTTC
CASSPQRGAFSETQYF
>.|TRBV5-3|TRBJ1-1|TRBD1
TGTGCCAGAAGCTTGGAGGGGGCAGGAGCTTTCTTT
CARSLEGAGAFF
>.|TRBV27|TRBJ2-1|.
TGTGCCACCACAGCCTACAATGAGCAGTTCTTC
CATTAYNEQFF
>.|TRBV4-3|TRBJ2-7|.
TGCGCCAGCAGCCAAGAATTTTTACGGGTCAACGAGCAGTACTTC
CASSQEFLRVNEQYF
>.|TRBV5-5|TRBJ1-1|.
TGTGCCAGCAGCTTGTACAGCATGGCAATGAACACTGAAGCTTTCTTT
CASSLYSMAMNTEAFF
>.|TRBV7-2|TRBJ1-4|TRBD1
TGTGCCAGCAGCTTGCGACAGGGGATTAATGAAAAACTGTTTTTT
CASSLRQGINEKLFF
>.|TRBV28|TRBJ1-5|TRBD1
TGTGCCAGCAGACGCGCGACAGGGGTACACAATCAGCCCCAGCATTTT
CASRRATGVHNQPQHF
>.|TRBV5-6|TRBJ1-4|.
TGTGCCAGCAGCTTGTTGACAGGTACTAATGAAAAACTGTTTTTT
CASSLLTGTNEKLFF
>.|TRBV6-1|TRBJ1-2|.
TGTGCCAGCAGTGAAGTATCTCGGGGAAGGTCCCGGGGCTACACCTTC
CASSEVSRGRSRGYTF
>once|TRBV6-5|TRBJ1-2|.
TGTGCCAGCAGCTTGCAGGGTTTACCTAACTATGGCTACACCTTC
CASSLQGLPNYGYTF
>once|TRBV11-2|TRBJ1-2|TRBD1
TGTGCCAGCAGCTCCTACAGGGGGGATAATTATGGCTACACCTTC
CASSSYRGDNYGYTF
>.|TRBV24-1|TRBJ2-5|.
TGTGCCACCAGTGATTTGTCGCAGGGACAAGAGACCCAGTACTTC
CATSDLSQGQETQYF
>.|TRBV29-1|TRBJ2-1|TRBD1
TGCAGCGTTGAGAGGACAGGGGGACCCTGGAGCTCCTACAATGAGCAGTTCTTC
CSVERTGGPWSSYNEQFF
>.|TRBV29-1|TRBJ1-1|.
TGCAGCGTTCGCCCCCACCTTCGCAGACAGGACAGAAACACTGAAGCTTTCTTT
CSVRPHLRRQDRNTEAFF
>.|TRBV3-1/TRBV3-2|TRBJ2-1|.
TGTGCCAGCAGCCAAGGGGCAGGGGCATATGAGCAGTTCTTC
CASSQGAGAYEQFF
>once|TRBV9|TRBJ1-2|.
TGTGCCAGCAGCGTAGAGCGGGGGTCCCCATGGAGCTACACCTTC
CASSVERGSPWSYTF
>.|TRBV6-5|TRBJ1-3|.
TGTGCCAGCGGATACGGGGGGGCTGGAAACACCATATATTTT
CASGYGGAGNTIYF
>.|TRBV4-3|TRBJ2-7|TRBD1
TGCGCCAGCAGCCAAGATCCGGGACAGGGGGTCGAGCAGTACTTC
CASSQDPGQGVEQYF
>.|TRBV6-2/TRBV6-3|TRBJ1-5|TRBD1
TGTGCCAGCAGTTACCTACCGGGACAGACACGGACGGGTGGTCAGCCCCAGCATTTT
CASSYLPGQTRTGGQPQHF
>.|TRBV14|TRBJ2-3|TRBD1
TGTGCCAGCAGCCAAGGAATTTTCCTGACAGGGGGCCGCCCAGATACGCAGTATTTT
CASSQGIFLTGGRPDTQYF
>.|TRBV14|TRBJ1-3|TRBD1
TGTGCCAGCGGACAGGGAGCGTATGGAAACACCATATATTTT
CASGQGAYGNTIYF
>.|TRBV29-1|TRBJ2-1|.
TGCAGCGTTGCGTGGAGCTCCTACAATGAGCAGTTCTTC
CSVAWSSYNEQFF
>.|TRBV9|TRBJ2-3|.
TGTGCCAGCAGCCCGTTTGGGGGGGGCCAGGTAGATACGCAGTATTTT
CASSPFGGGQVDTQYF
>.|TRBV9|TRBJ2-2|.
TGTGCCAGCAGCGAGCCCGGGTCCGGCACCGGGGAGCTGTTTTTT
CASSEPGSGTGELFF
>.|TRBV27|TRBJ2-5|.
TGTGCCAGCAGTTTAGGGCAGACCATTACTCAAGAGACCCAGTACTTC
CASSLGQTITQETQYF
>.|TRBV3-1/TRBV3-2|TRBJ1-1|.
TGTGCCAGCAGCCAGCAGGGGAGCTGTGACACTGAAGCTTTCTTT
CASSQQGSCDTEAFF
>.|TRBV2|TRBJ2-1|.
TGTGCCAGCAGTGGCGACGCGGTCTACAATGAGCAGTTCTTC
CASSGDAVYNEQFF
>.|TRBV28|TRBJ1-5|.
TGTGCCAGCACGGTCCGGGGTATCCAGCCCCAGCATTTT
CASTVRGIQPQHF
>.|TRBV2|TRBJ1-5|.
TGTGCCAGCAGTGAAGCGCGGGACAATCAGCCCCAGCATTTT
CASSEARDNQPQHF
>once|TRBV28|TRBJ1-2|.
TGTGCCACCTTATTAATAAACTATGGCTACACCTTC
CATLLINYGYTF
>.|TRBV19|TRBJ2-2|.
TGTGCCAGTAGTATAAAGGGGCTCAACACCGGGGAGCTGTTTTTT
CASSIKGLNTGELFF
>.|TRBV6-5|TRBJ1-1|TRBD1
TGTGCCAGCAGATTGGACAGGGGGCCTGCTGAAGCTTTCTTT
CASRLDRGPAEAFF
>.|TRBV5-1|TRBJ2-5|TRBD1
TGCGCCAGCAACACTGGGGGTCGGACAGGCCAAGGACAAGAGACCCAGTACTTC
CASNTGGRTGQGQETQYF
>.|TRBV19|TRBJ1-5|TRBD1
TGTGCCAGTAGCATCGGGACAGGGGTTAATCAGCCCCAGCATTTT
CASSIGTGVNQPQHF
>.|TRBV27|TRBJ1-1|.
TGTGCCAGCAGTTTATACGTCGGGAGGGGGGACACTGAAGCTTTCTTT
CASSLYVGRGDTEAFF
>few|TRBV7-3|TRBJ2-7|TRBD1
TGTGCCAGCAGCTTAACGTCATTTGGGACAGGGGGCGATTCCTACGAGCAGTACTTC
CASSLTSFGTGGDSYEQYF
>.|TRBV27|TRBJ2-7|.
TGTGCCAGTAGTTTTTCGGCAGGGTCCTACGAGCAGTACTTC
CASSFSAGSYEQYF
>once|TRBV5-1|TRBJ1-5|TRBD1
TGCGCCAGCAGCTTAGCACCTATAGGAGACAGGGGGGATCAGCCCCAGCATTTT
CASSLAPIGDRGDQPQHF
>.|TRBV12-3/TRBV12-4|TRBJ1-2|TRBD1
TGTGCCAGCAGCCGGGGTACAGGGGGTCTAGGTACCTTC
CASSRGTGGLGTF
>.|TRBV18|TRBJ1-2|TRBD1
TGTGCCAGCTCACCGACGAGGGACAGGCGGTGGGGCTACACCTTC
CASSPTRDRRWGYTF
>.|TRBV5-4|TRBJ1-6|TRBD1
TGTGCCAGCAGTCGGGACAGGGGGTCCTATAATTCACCCCTCCACTTT
CASSRDRGSYNSPLHF
>.|TRBV4-1|TRBJ2-1|TRBD1
TGCGCCAGCAGCCAACCTAACTACAGGGGTGGATTTCAAGATGAGCAGTTCTTC
CASSQPNYRGGFQDEQFF
>.|TRBV6-5|TRBJ1-1|.
TGTGCCAGCCGCCCGTGGGCCAATGAATTCTGGGCTTTCTTT
CASRPWANEFWAFF
>.|TRBV19|TRBJ2-3|TRBD1
TGTGCCAGTAGTTGGGGGGGACAGGGCGCAAGTGATACGCAGTATTTT
CASSWGGQGASDTQYF
>.|TRBV11-2|TRBJ2-1|TRBD1
TGTGCCAGCAGAAATCAGGGACAGGGGAACTACAATGAGCAGTTCTTC
CASRNQGQGNYNEQFF
>.|TRBV2|TRBJ2-3|TRBD2
TGTGCCAGCAGTTCCCGACTAGCGGGTGGGGATACGCAGTATTTT
CASSSRLAGGDTQYF
>.|TRBV10-1|TRBJ1-2|TRBD1
TGCGCCGGGACGACGGACAGGTGCTATGGCTACACCTTC
CAGTTDRCYGYTF
>.|TRBV5-8|TRBJ1-1|.
TGTGCCAGCAGCTTGTATCTGGCGGGAACTGAAGCTTTCTTT
CASSLYLAGTEAFF